This T cell receptor (beta chain) was recorded in a study of T cell responses to AZD1222 COVID-19 vaccine. Sequencing was performed with immunoSEQ multiplex PCR; in TCRdb, only in-frame clones are kept and a portion is missing. The sample lists approximately 99,000 clones; over 85% were seen once. For this clone: Antigen: not known.

Study-wide results and limits: Only 5 or 6 people who got AZD1222 tested seropositive at baseline. White British ancestry dominated among donors, who included more females, and clonal diversity was possibly underestimated. Two doses of AZD1222 preceded a rise in Spike-specific TCR breadth and depth. Reportedly, nearly half of unique spike TCRs recognized epitopes outside B.1.351/B.1.1.7 mutations.

Trimming shortened V by 1 base and J by 4 bases, and 16 bases separated the two germline ends. From germline, CDR1 is LGHDT and CDR2 YNNKEL (reference sequence). The CDR3 spans 16 residues. This chain connects TRBV3-1 (or the pseudogene TRBV3-2) to TRBJ1-2; D might be TRBD1 (5 bases). The sample in question was peripheral blood, obtained on day 0 of MenACWY control vaccination. The clonotype comes from an adult in good health. CDR3 nucleotides: TGTGCCAGCAGCCAAGTGGGGGGGAGGGCCTTCTATGGCTACACCTTC. It encodes CASSQVGGRAFYGYTF.